Listed below are T cell receptor beta chains from one sample, sequenced in a study of shared clonotypes between healthy human individuals. Only in-frame clones appear in the TCRdb table, and some are missing; sequencing was by immunoSEQ multiplex PCR. The sample consists of roughly 570,000 clones, about 98% of them appearing once. Sequenced sample: naive CD8+ T cells sorted from blood. These receptors were collected from a young man in good health. The CDR3 runs from the conserved cysteine through the conserved F or W. A D gene is named only where the DNA matches it firmly. The size of a clone is reported for some rows only, either as once, few or many, or as a class for expanded clones.

TRBV28	TRBJ2-7	-	-	TGTGCCAGCAGCCCCTCGGGTAGCTTCAACGAGCAGTACTTC	CASSPSGSFNEQYF
TRBV29-1	TRBJ1-2	-	-	TGCAGCGTTGAATTCCGGGATCATGGCTACACCTTC	CSVEFRDHGYTF
TRBV7-8	TRBJ1-1	-	-	TGTGCCAGCAGTTCGCGGGATTTACCGAACACTGAAGCTTTCTTT	CASSSRDLPNTEAFF
TRBV7-9	TRBJ1-4	-	-	TGTGCCAGCAGCGAAACTACAGGTGCAGGGGAAAAACTGTTTTTT	CASSETTGAGEKLFF
TRBV29-1	TRBJ2-1	-	-	TGCAGCGTTGAAGGGGGCTCCTACAATGAGCAGTTCTTC	CSVEGGSYNEQFF
TRBV27	TRBJ2-7	-	TRBD1	TGTGCCAGCAGTCCATTCCCTGGGACAGGCTACGAGCAGTACTTC	CASSPFPGTGYEQYF
TRBV27	TRBJ2-7	-	-	TGTGCCAGCAGTTTATTTAGCGGTAGCTCCTACGAGCAGTACTTC	CASSLFSGSSYEQYF
TRBV6-6	TRBJ2-7	-	TRBD2	TGTGCCAGCAGTTACGGGCGGGAGCTCGACGAGCAGTACTTC	CASSYGRELDEQYF
TRBV9	TRBJ2-5	-	-	TGTGCCAGCAGCCCCTGGGCCCACCAAGAGACCCAGTACTTC	CASSPWAHQETQYF
TRBV29-1	TRBJ2-2	-	-	TGCAGCGTTGAAAGGGGGACGGGATTGGCCGGGGAGCTGTTTTTT	CSVERGTGLAGELFF
TRBV9	TRBJ1-1	-	-	TGTGCCAGCAGCGGCAGGGGCCCGCCTGAAGCTTTCTTT	CASSGRGPPEAFF
TRBV15	TRBJ2-1	-	TRBD2	TGTGCCACCAGCAGAGTGCGGGAGGCAACCTACAATGAGCAGTTCTTC	CATSRVREATYNEQFF
TRBV27	TRBJ1-1	-	TRBD1	TGTGCCAGCAGCCTTCTCCCGACAGGGGGCACTGAAGCTTTCTTT	CASSLLPTGGTEAFF
TRBV6-1	TRBJ2-1	-	-	TGTGCCAGCAGTGACCCTACAGGGTTTATGGACAATGAGCAGTTCTTC	CASSDPTGFMDNEQFF
TRBV15	TRBJ2-7	-	-	TGTGCCACCAGCAGAGATTTGGGGCTCTCCTACGAGCAGTACTTC	CATSRDLGLSYEQYF
TRBV5-1	TRBJ2-7	-	TRBD2	TGCGCCAGCAGCTTACTAGCGACGAGTTCCTACGAGCAGTACTTC	CASSLLATSSYEQYF
TRBV7-2	TRBJ2-7	-	-	TGTGCCAGCAGCTCGAGCGGGGACAGCTCCTACGAGCAGTACTTC	CASSSSGDSSYEQYF
TRBV9	TRBJ2-7	-	TRBD2	TGTGCCAGCAGCGTAGCGGGAGGGCCGATCTACGAGCAGTACTTC	CASSVAGGPIYEQYF
TRBV29-1	TRBJ2-7	-	-	TGCAGCGTTAATCTATCCTCCTACGAGCAGTACTTC	CSVNLSSYEQYF
TRBV21-1	TRBJ1-5	-	-	TGTGCCAGCAGCAAAGCGAGGGACAGGGAGGATCAGCCCCAGCATTTT	CASSKARDREDQPQHF
TRBV9	TRBJ2-7	-	TRBD1	TGTGCCAGCAGCGTAATCAAAAAGAGGACAGGGGGCGATGTCCACGAGCAGTACTTC	CASSVIKKRTGGDVHEQYF
TRBV4-3	TRBJ1-2	-	-	TGCGCCAGCAGCCAAGATGGGACCCGTAGATTTTGGGATGGCTACACCTTC	CASSQDGTRRFWDGYTF
TRBV5-1	TRBJ2-3	-	-	TGCGCCAGCGGACTCTATAGCACAGATACGCAGTATTTT	CASGLYSTDTQYF
TRBV7-8	TRBJ2-1	-	TRBD2	TGTGCCAGCAGCTTATCTGGAGCGGGAGGGCCCAGAGAGCAGTTCTTC	CASSLSGAGGPREQFF
TRBV2	TRBJ2-7	-	-	TGTGCCAGCAGCCGTGGTTTCCCCGACGAGCAGTACTTC	CASSRGFPDEQYF
TRBV2	TRBJ2-7	-	-	TGTGCCAGCAGTGATCTCGGGATGGGCGAGCAGTACTTC	CASSDLGMGEQYF
TRBV2	TRBJ2-5	-	-	TGTGCCAGCAGTGAACTCCAGGGACAAGAGACCCAGTACTTC	CASSELQGQETQYF
TRBV4-2	TRBJ1-2	-	-	TGTGCCAGCAGCCCTACCACGGGTCTGAGCTATGGCTACACCTTC	CASSPTTGLSYGYTF
TRBV10-1	TRBJ2-1	-	-	TGCGCCAGCAGGGATAGCGTCTTGGATGAGCAGTTCTTC	CASRDSVLDEQFF
TRBV4-1	TRBJ1-2	-	-	TGCGCCAGCAGCCAAGTGGGGACTTATGGCTACACCTTC	CASSQVGTYGYTF
TRBV4-1	TRBJ1-5	-	-	TGCGCCAGCAGCCACCCCGGGTTAGGTAATCAGCCCCAGCATTTT	CASSHPGLGNQPQHF
TRBV11-2	TRBJ2-3	-	-	TGTGCCAGCAGCGTAGATTCCCGGGACGCAGACAAACTTAGCACAGATACGCAGTATTTT	CASSVDSRDADKLSTDTQYF
TRBV9	TRBJ2-7	once	TRBD2	TGTGCCAGCAGCACCAACCTAGCGGGTGCCGACTACGAGCAGTACTTC	CASSTNLAGADYEQYF
TRBV29-1	TRBJ2-7	-	-	TGCAGCGTTGGATTATATGGGGGGATCGAGCAGTACTTC	CSVGLYGGIEQYF
TRBV28	TRBJ2-1	-	-	TGTGCCAGCAGTTTAGTACAGGGCGCGAGAGGGGAGCAGTTCTTC	CASSLVQGARGEQFF
TRBV7-6	TRBJ2-7	-	-	TGTGCCAGCAGCCCAAGTACCCCGACAGGGAGGAACGAGCAGTACTTC	CASSPSTPTGRNEQYF
TRBV4-1	TRBJ2-7	-	-	TGCGCCAGCAGCCAAGATCAGGGAACCTACGAGCAGTACTTC	CASSQDQGTYEQYF
TRBV9	TRBJ2-5	-	-	TGTGCCAGCAGCGTAGAAGGGGGAGTGGAAGAGACCCAGTACTTC	CASSVEGGVEETQYF
TRBV7-9	TRBJ2-5	-	TRBD2	TGTGCCAGCAGCCAATGGACTAGCGGGGGACAAGAGACCCAGTACTTC	CASSQWTSGGQETQYF
TRBV21-1	TRBJ2-7	-	-	TGTGCCAGCAGCAAATTGTCGGTCGTCAGGCTAAAGAACTACGAGCAGTACTTC	CASSKLSVVRLKNYEQYF
TRBV7-9	TRBJ2-7	-	-	TGTGCCAGCAGCTTGTTACAGTACGAGCAGTACTTC	CASSLLQYEQYF
TRBV7-9	TRBJ2-1	-	-	TGTGCCAGCAGAAAGTCCTACAATGAGCAGTTCTTC	CASRKSYNEQFF